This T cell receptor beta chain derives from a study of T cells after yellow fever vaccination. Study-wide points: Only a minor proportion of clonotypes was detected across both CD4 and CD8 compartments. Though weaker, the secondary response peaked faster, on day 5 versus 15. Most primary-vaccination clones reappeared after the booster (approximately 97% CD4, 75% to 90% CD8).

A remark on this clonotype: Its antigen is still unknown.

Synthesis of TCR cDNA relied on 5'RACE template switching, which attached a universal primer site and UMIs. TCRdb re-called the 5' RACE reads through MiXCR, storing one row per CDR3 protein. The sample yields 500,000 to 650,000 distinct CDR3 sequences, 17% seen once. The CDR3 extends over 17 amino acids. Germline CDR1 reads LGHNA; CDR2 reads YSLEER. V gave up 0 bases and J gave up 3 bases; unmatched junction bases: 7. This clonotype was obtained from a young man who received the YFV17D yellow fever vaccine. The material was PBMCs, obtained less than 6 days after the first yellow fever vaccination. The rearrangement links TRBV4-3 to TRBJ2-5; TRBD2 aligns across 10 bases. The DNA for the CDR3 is TGCGCCAGCAGCCAAGATCTTGAGGGGACTAGCGAAGAGACCCAGTACTTC. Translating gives CASSQDLEGTSEETQYF.